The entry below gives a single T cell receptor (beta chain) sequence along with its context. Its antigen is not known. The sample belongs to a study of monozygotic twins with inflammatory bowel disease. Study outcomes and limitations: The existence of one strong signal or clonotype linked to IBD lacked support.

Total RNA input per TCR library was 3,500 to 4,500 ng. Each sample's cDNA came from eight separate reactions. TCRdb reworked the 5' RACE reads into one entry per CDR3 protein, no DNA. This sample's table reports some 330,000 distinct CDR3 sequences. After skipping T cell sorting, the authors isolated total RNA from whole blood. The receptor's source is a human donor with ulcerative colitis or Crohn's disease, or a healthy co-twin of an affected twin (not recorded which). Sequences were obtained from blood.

This CDR3 is CASSLGVGKRAKNIQYF. The gene calls are TRBV7-2 and TRBJ2-4. Germline V gene data show CDR1 as SGHTA and CDR2 as FQGNSA. CDR3 size: 17 residues.